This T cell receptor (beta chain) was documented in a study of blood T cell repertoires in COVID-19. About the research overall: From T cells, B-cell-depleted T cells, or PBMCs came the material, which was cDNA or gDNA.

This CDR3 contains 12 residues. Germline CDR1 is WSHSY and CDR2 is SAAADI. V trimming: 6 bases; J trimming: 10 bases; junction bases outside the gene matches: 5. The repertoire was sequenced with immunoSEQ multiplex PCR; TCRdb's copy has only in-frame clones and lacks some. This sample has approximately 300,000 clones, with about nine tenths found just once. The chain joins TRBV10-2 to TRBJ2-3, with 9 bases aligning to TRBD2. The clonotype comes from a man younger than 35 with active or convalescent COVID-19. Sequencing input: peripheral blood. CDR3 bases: TGCGCCAGCAGCCTTAGCGGGGGCGCGCAGTATTTT. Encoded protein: CASSLSGGAQYF.